A single sample gave rise to the 19 T cell receptor beta chains below, sequenced in a study of human thymus T cells. Only in-frame clones appear in the TCRdb table, and some are missing; sequencing was by immunoSEQ multiplex PCR. The sample has some 50,000 clones; 95% are singletons. The sequenced material came from blood. Receptors were obtained from a girl less than two years old with a congenital heart defect but otherwise immunologically healthy.

V gene TRBV5-1 combines with J gene TRBJ2-5; D is unclear. V was pared by 5 bases and J by 5 bases, with 7 bases between. This CDR3 is 11 amino acids long. CDR1 is SGHRS, CDR2 YFSETQ, per germline. The CDR3 reads CASRGQETQYF. CDR3 coding DNA: TGCGCCAGCAGAGGGCAGGAGACCCAGTACTTC.

The J gene is TRBJ2-3, the V gene TRBV11-2, with D maybe TRBD2 (5 bases). The CDR3 is 17 residues long. V was pared by 1 base and J by 2 bases, with 16 bases between. Per germline, CDR1 SGHAT and CDR2 FQNNGV. Here the CDR3 DNA reads TGTGCCAGCAGCTTAGGGACTCTGGGTATTCCCACAGATACGCAGTATTTT. Protein product: CASSLGTLGIPTDTQYF.

This chain connects TRBV7-2 to TRBJ2-5; 7 bases line up with TRBD1. J lost 5 bases, V lost 5 bases, and 8 bases had no gene match. Germline values: CDR1 SGHTA, CDR2 FQGNSA. The length of the CDR3 is 14 residues. The CDR3 protein is CASSPRDRRETQYF. The CDR3 region has the DNA TGTGCCAGCAGCCCCCGGGACAGACGGGAGACCCAGTACTTC.

This clone was counted a few times. The chain couples TRBV9 to TRBJ1-2, with a tentative D call TRBD1 (6 bases). Germline values: CDR1 SGDLS, CDR2 YYNGEE. The CDR3 runs 16 residues. V lost 0 bases and J lost 6, with 18 bases in between. CDR3 coding DNA: TGTGCCAGCAGCGTAGAAGGACAGCCGGGACCCCATGGCTACACCTTC. As protein: CASSVEGQPGPHGYTF.

The rearrangement joins TRBV30 to TRBJ2-6, with D maybe TRBD1 (5 bases). The ends were cut back, 8 bases at V and 1 base at J, with 9 bases in the middle. Germline V gene data show CDR1 as GTSNPN and CDR2 as SVGIG (reference sequence). The CDR3 sequence is 13 residues long. The CDR3 sequence: CARQGSGANVLTF. CDR3 bases: TGTGCCCGGCAGGGTTCTGGGGCCAACGTCCTGACTTTC. Using reference TRBV30 and TRBJ2-6 for the parts outside the CDR3, the full variable domain is SQTIHQWPATLVQPVGSPLSLECTVEGTSNPNLYWYRQAAGRGLQLLFYSVGIGQISSEVPQNLSASRPQDRQFILSSKKLLLSDSGFYLCARQGSGANVLTFGAGSRLTVL.

The genes are TRBV7-8 and TRBJ1-5; D unclear. CDR3 size: 13 residues. Germline CDR1 SGHVS, CDR2 FQNEAQ. V lost 5 bases and J lost 2, with 7 bases in between. CDR3 coding DNA: TGTGCCAGCAGCCCTCGGGGCAATCAGCCCCAGCATTTT. It codes for CASSPRGNQPQHF.

V and J are TRBV25-1 and TRBJ1-1; D is unclear. Deletions cut 1 base from V and 11 bases from J, with 11 bases between. Germline CDR1 MGHDK, CDR2 SYGVNS. The CDR3 contains 12 residues. This chain's CDR3 is CASSESSTGAFF. CDR3 bases: TGTGCCAGCAGTGAATCCTCAACGGGGGCTTTCTTT.

The rearrangement uses TRBV5-1 and TRBJ1-1; no clear D. The CDR3 is 14 amino acids. V lost 0 bases and J lost 4, with 10 bases in between. CDR1 and CDR2 from the germline V gene are SGHRS and YFSETQ. CDR3 sequence: CASSLELGITEAFF. The CDR3, as DNA: TGCGCCAGCAGCTTGGAACTAGGGATCACTGAAGCTTTCTTT.

This clone was counted a single time. This sequence joins TRBV11-2 and TRBJ2-3, with D uncertain. This CDR3 is 13 amino acids long. The V and J ends lost 5 bases and 4 bases respectively, with 10 bases between them. The germline gives CDR1 SGHAT, CDR2 FQNNGV. CDR3 nucleotides: TGTGCCAGCAGCCCCTACAGTTCAGATACGCAGTATTTT. Protein sequence: CASSPYSSDTQYF.

This chain joins TRBV5-4 and TRBJ2-1; TRBD2 might be the D (6 bases). This CDR3 is 13 amino acids long. Trimming cost V 4 bases and J 7 bases, with 12 bases left between them. From germline, CDR1 is SGHNT and CDR2 YYREEE (reference sequence). CDR3 loop: CASSQLRGNEQFF. The CDR3 DNA reads as TGTGCCAGCAGCCAGCTCCGGGGGAATGAGCAGTTCTTC.

V is TRBV27 and J is TRBJ2-2; perhaps TRBD1 as D (6 bases). Trimming removed 5 bases from V and 2 bases from J, with 24 bases in between. The CDR3 is 19 residues long. CDR1 is MNHEY and CDR2 is SMNVEV in the germline V gene (reference sequence). The DNA of the CDR3 is TGTGCCAGCAGTCGAACAGGGTTGAGGGGCGGGTTTAACACCGGGGAGCTGTTTTTT. This encodes CASSRTGLRGGFNTGELFF.

The rearrangement links TRBV5-1 to TRBJ2-7, with a possible D match to TRBD2 (6 bases). Trimming left V 0 bases short and J 1 base short, with 11 bases between. The CDR3 has 15 residues. The germline CDR1 and CDR2 sequences are SGHRS and YFSETQ. The CDR3 here is CASSLAGVGSYEQYF. The DNA of the CDR3 is TGCGCCAGCAGCTTGGCGGGGGTAGGGTCCTACGAGCAGTACTTC.

This clone was counted a single time. The chain combines TRBV5-4 with TRBJ1-1; the match to TRBD1 covers 9 bases. After removal of 4 bases from V and 4 bases from J, the junction contained 5 bases not matched to a gene. Germline V gene lookup returns CDR1 SGHNT and CDR2 YYREEE (reference sequence). This CDR3 has 14 amino acids. CDR3 sequence reads: CASSDPTGGTEAFF. DNA of the CDR3: TGTGCCAGCAGCGACCCGACAGGGGGCACTGAAGCTTTCTTT.

The J gene is TRBJ2-5, the V gene TRBV5-6; D gene uncertain. Germline V CDR1 and CDR2: SGHDT, YYEEEE. V lost 0 bases to trimming and J lost 2 bases, with 17 bases between them. The CDR3 loop spans 17 amino acids. The CDR3 is CASSLDNLYLQQETQYF. The CDR3 nucleotides read TGTGCCAGCAGCTTGGATAACTTGTACCTCCAACAAGAGACCCAGTACTTC.

The V call is TRBV5-4, the J call TRBJ2-3; possible D gene TRBD2, 6 bases. This CDR3 comprises 13 residues. CDR1 is SGHNT, CDR2 YYREEE, per germline (reference sequence). Trimming left V 0 bases short and J 9 bases short, with 11 bases between. The CDR3 sequence: CASSLVGSGTQYF. The CDR3 region has the DNA TGTGCCAGCAGCTTGGTCGGGAGTGGGACGCAGTATTTT.

The rearrangement uses TRBV28 and TRBJ2-6, with D possibly being TRBD2 (6 bases). Per germline, CDR1 MDHEN and CDR2 SYDVKM. With 1 base removed from V and 0 bases from J, the gap between germline ends came to 10 bases. CDR3 size: 17 residues. Written as DNA, the CDR3 is TGTGCCAGCAGTTTATCCGGGAGCCTCTCTGGGGCCAACGTCCTGACTTTC. Protein: CASSLSGSLSGANVLTF.

This chain links TRBV2 with TRBJ2-2; possibly TRBD2 for D (5 bases). Trimming removed 6 bases at V and 4 bases at J, with 9 bases between. CDR1 is SNHLY and CDR2 is FYNNEI in the germline V gene. This CDR3 is 13 amino acids long. The CDR3, as DNA: TGTGCCAGCAGCGCGGACTTCACCGGGGAGCTGTTTTTT. Protein sequence: CASSADFTGELFF.

The chain carries TRBV11-2 and TRBJ1-1; weak D call: TRBD1 (6 bases). The germline V gene has CDR1 SGHAT and CDR2 FQNNGV. The V gene lost 1 base and the J gene lost 6 bases, with 12 bases spanning the gap. The CDR3 has 14 amino acids. CDR3 nucleotide sequence: TGTGCCAGCAGCTTAGTAGTCCCAGGGGCTGAAGCTTTCTTT. Amino acids: CASSLVVPGAEAFF.

This chain links TRBV19 with TRBJ2-7; 8 bases are shared with TRBD1. The germline V gene encodes CDR1 LNHDA and CDR2 SQIVND (reference sequence). The V and J ends lost 2 bases and 0 bases, in that order; junction bases with no gene match: 3. The CDR3 length is 15 residues. CDR3 sequence: CASSISTGDSYEQYF. The DNA of the CDR3 is TGTGCCAGTAGTATATCGACAGGGGACTCCTACGAGCAGTACTTC.